This T cell receptor beta chain came from a study of blood T cell repertoires in COVID-19. Study information: Samples of COVID-19 (acute and convalescent) were obtained from the United States, Italy and Spain.

The CDR3 totals 15 residues. V was cut by 0 bases and J by 6 bases, with 14 bases left in between. Germline-derived CDR1 and CDR2 are MNHNY and SVGAGI (reference sequence). Here immunoSEQ multiplex PCR was the method, and the copy in TCRdb shows in-frame clones only, minus some. The profile shows around 230,000 clones, 86% of them singletons. The source is a man over 45 with COVID-19, enrolled during active disease. The rearrangement uses TRBV6-6 and TRBJ1-2, with D tentatively TRBD1 (5 bases). Sequenced sample: peripheral blood. DNA for the CDR3: TGTGCCAGCAGTTACTCAACAGGCAATCTTAATGGCTACACCTTC. As protein: CASSYSTGNLNGYTF.